The 10 T cell receptor beta chains below come from one sample, sequenced in a study of regulatory T cells in long-lasting Graves disease. Researchers made TCR beta libraries by using iRepertoire HTBI primers and running Arm-PCR on CDR3 regions. TCRdb re-called the multiplex PCR reads through MiXCR, storing one row per CDR3 protein. This sample has 450,000 or so distinct CDR3 sequences; about 20% occur once, and the top ten carry roughly 13%. Time point indicated: persistent/refractory GD, antithyroid drugs over 5 years with positive TRAb. RNA isolated from PBMCs was used to make the TCR library. This specimen was peripheral blood mononuclear cells (PBMCs), taken when the disease was refractory, from a patient treated with antithyroid drugs. These receptors all stem from a female donor with Graves disease.

The chain joins TRBV12-3 or TRBV12-4 to TRBJ2-2; D may be TRBD2 (7 bases). This CDR3 is 19 amino acids long. The V gene lost 6 bases and the J gene lost 0 bases, with 23 bases spanning the gap. The chain's CDR3 is CASRTLGGGTSANTGELFF. The DNA of the CDR3 is TGTGCCAGCAGGACCCTAGGGGGGGGAACCTCTGCGAACACCGGGGAGCTGTTTTTT.

This clonotype was recorded many times. The V call is TRBV19, the J call TRBJ1-1; TRBD1 is a possible D gene (5 bases). From germline, CDR1 is LNHDA and CDR2 SQIVND (reference sequence). CDR3 length equals 13 residues. V lost 5 bases and J 1 base, leaving 8 bases between the germline ends. The CDR3 loop is CASSHTGNTEAFF. Written as DNA, the CDR3 is TGTGCCAGTAGTCACACAGGGAACACTGAAGCTTTCTTT.

This clonotype was counted many times. This chain links TRBV2 with TRBJ2-7; 7 nucleotides align to TRBD2. With 6 bases clipped from V and 3 bases from J, the junction kept 11 bases outside the gene matches. This CDR3 is built from 15 residues. Germline-derived CDR1 and CDR2 are SNHLY and FYNNEI. CDR3 region: CASSLGGGMSYEQYF. The CDR3 DNA is TGTGCCAGCAGCCTGGGGGGGGGTATGAGCTACGAGCAGTACTTC.

This clonotype has ten or more counts. This CDR3 reads CASSPREADTGELFF. The CDR3 DNA sequence: TGTGCCAGCAGTCCTAGGGAGGCCGACACCGGGGAGCTGTTTTTT. V is TRBV12-3 or TRBV12-4 and J is TRBJ2-2, with D tentatively TRBD2 (6 bases). There are 15 residues in the CDR3. The V end lost 5 bases, the J end lost 3 bases, and 13 bases lay between the germline ends.

In regard to this clonotype: A much larger clone lies a single base off, so this may be a read error. The V call is TRBV6-1, the J call TRBJ2-5; tentative D call: TRBD2 (5 bases). This CDR3 spans 16 amino acids. Germline-derived CDR1 and CDR2 are MNHNS and SASEGT. CDR3 in DNA: TGTGCCGGCAGTGAGACCGCGGCGGGCAGCCAAGAGACCCAGTACTTC. It encodes CAGSETAAGSQETQYF.

The V and J genes are TRBV9 and TRBJ1-1; maybe TRBD1 (6 bases). Germline CDR1 is SGDLS and CDR2 is YYNGEE. The V end was cut by 3 bases, the J end by 4 bases, with 16 bases between. CDR3 length equals 15 residues. The CDR3 DNA follows: TGTGCCAGCAGCGCGCAGGGGTCCATGAGCACTGAAGCTTTCTTT. This codes for CASSAQGSMSTEAFF.

V usage is TRBV18 and J usage is TRBJ1-5; D gene ambiguous. Germline V gene lookup returns CDR1 KGHSH and CDR2 LQKENI. Trimming cost V 5 bases and J 6 bases, with 17 bases left between them. This CDR3 contains 15 residues. CDR3: CASSSSGVAGQPQHF. The CDR3 region has the DNA TGTGCCAGCTCATCGTCCGGGGTGGCGGGTCAGCCCCAGCATTTT.

The chain recombines TRBV28 with TRBJ2-1, with unresolved D. This CDR3 is built from 14 residues. The germline gives CDR1 MDHEN, CDR2 SYDVKM. V was trimmed by 7 bases and J by 0 bases, leaving 10 bases between them. For the CDR3, the DNA is TGTGCCAGCATTTCGGCGAACTCCTACAATGAGCAGTTCTTC. Translation gives CASISANSYNEQFF. Filled out from reference TRBV28 and TRBJ2-1, the complete variable domain reads DVKVTQSSRYLVKRTGEKVFLECVQDMDHENMFWYRQDPGLGLRLIYFSYDVKMKEKGDIPEGYSVSREKKERFSLILESASTNQTSMYLCASISANSYNEQFFGPGTRLTVL.

The rearrangement links TRBV6-5 to TRBJ2-7; D could derive from TRBD1 or TRBD2 (5 bases each). V was cut by 3 bases and J by 0 bases, with 9 bases left in between. CDR1 is MNHEY, CDR2 SVGAGI, per germline. The CDR3 is 14 amino acids. The CDR3 bases are TGTGCCAGCAGTTATCCCGGGACCTCCTACGAGCAGTACTTC. Protein: CASSYPGTSYEQYF.

Concerning this clonotype itself: A far larger clone is one base from this, pointing to a likely read error. The chain has TRBV28 and TRBJ2-1; D is possibly TRBD2 (5 bases). Trimming took off 3 bases at V and 10 bases at J, with 19 bases between the two ends. The CDR3 sequence is 15 residues long. The germline gives CDR1 MDHEN, CDR2 SYDVKM. The CDR3 region is CASSFPSPGSYEQFF. In nucleotides, the CDR3 is TGTGCCAGCAGTTTCCCCTCGCCGGGATCCTACGAGCAGTTCTTC.